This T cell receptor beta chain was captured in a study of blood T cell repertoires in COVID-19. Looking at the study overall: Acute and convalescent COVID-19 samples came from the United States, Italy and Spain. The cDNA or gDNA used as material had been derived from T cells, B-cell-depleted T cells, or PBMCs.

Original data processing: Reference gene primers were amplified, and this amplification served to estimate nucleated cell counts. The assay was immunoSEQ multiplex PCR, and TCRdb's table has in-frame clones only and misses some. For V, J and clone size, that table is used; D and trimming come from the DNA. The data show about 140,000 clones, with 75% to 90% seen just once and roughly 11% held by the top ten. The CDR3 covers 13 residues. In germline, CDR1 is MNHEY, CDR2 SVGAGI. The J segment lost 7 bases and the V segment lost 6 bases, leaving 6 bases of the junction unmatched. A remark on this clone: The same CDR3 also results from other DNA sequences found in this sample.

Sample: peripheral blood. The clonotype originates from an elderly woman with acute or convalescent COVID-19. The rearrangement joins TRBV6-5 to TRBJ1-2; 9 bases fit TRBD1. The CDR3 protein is CASRQQGAGGYTF. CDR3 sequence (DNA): TGTGCCAGCAGACAACAGGGGGCTGGTGGCTACACCTTC.